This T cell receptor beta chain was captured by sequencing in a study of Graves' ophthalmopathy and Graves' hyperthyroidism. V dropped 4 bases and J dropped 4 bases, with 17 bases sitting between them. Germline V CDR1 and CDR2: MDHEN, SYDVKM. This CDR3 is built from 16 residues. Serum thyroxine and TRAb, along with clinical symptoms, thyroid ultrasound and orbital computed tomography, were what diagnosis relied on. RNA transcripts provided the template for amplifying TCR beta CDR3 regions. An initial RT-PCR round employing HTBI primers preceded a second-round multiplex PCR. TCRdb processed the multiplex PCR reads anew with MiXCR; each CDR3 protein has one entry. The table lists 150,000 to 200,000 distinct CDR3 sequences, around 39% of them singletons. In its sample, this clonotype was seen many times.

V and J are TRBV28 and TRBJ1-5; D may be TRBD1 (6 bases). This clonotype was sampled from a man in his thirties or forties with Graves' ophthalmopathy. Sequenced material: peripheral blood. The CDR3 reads CASSYPPGARNQPQHF. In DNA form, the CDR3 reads TGTGCCAGCAGTTACCCCCCGGGGGCGAGAAATCAGCCCCAGCATTTT.